These 7 T cell receptor beta chains were sequenced from one sample in a study of identical twins (dated by TCRdb to 2016 to 2018). Libraries came from 5' RACE. Sequencing took place on an Illumina HiSeq 2000. The raw public reads went through TCRdb reprocessing: fastp at Q25, MiXCR clone calling, in-frame beta chains kept. Duplicate CDR3 protein sequences are folded into a single record with the most common DNA and genes. Present in this sample are roughly 690,000 distinct CDR3 sequences, roughly 6.2% of which were seen just once. 1.5% to 2% of the sample is taken by the ten largest. Sequenced sample: naive T cells sorted from blood. The cell subset or site label of this sample denotes: cells isolated with a human naive T-cell isolation kit. Receptors were obtained from a man between 18 and 29 years old in good health.

This clonotype was picked up many times. The V call is TRBV10-3, the J call TRBJ2-3; the D gene could be TRBD1 or TRBD2 (5 bases each). Germline V lookup: CDR1 ENHRY, CDR2 SYGVKD. This CDR3 spans 14 amino acids. V lost 6 bases to trimming and J lost 6 bases, with 16 bases between them. The CDR3 loop is CAIRGTGQGDTQYF. The CDR3 nucleotides are TGTGCCATCAGGGGGACGGGGCAGGGCGATACGCAGTATTTT.

This clonotype was detected many times. The V and J genes are TRBV9 and TRBJ1-6; no clear D gene. V gave up 3 bases and J gave up 7 bases, with 14 bases separating them. CDR1 and CDR2 (germline): SGDLS, YYNGEE. The CDR3 runs 15 residues. The CDR3 DNA reads TGTGCCAGCAGCGGCGGAGTGGCGGAGAATTCACCCCTCCACTTT. Translated: CASSGGVAENSPLHF.

In its sample, this clonotype was seen many times. The chain is built from TRBV12-3 or TRBV12-4 and TRBJ1-1; no clear D. Trimming removed 6 bases from V and 4 bases from J, with 12 bases in between. The length of the CDR3 is 13 residues. DNA of the CDR3: TGTGCCAGCAGGAATTCCGGGTCCACTGAAGCTTTCTTT. Protein product: CASRNSGSTEAFF.

This clonotype was counted between two and nine times. V and J are TRBV20-1 and TRBJ2-1, with 10 bases that match TRBD2. J gave up 7 bases and V 4 bases, and 13 bases lay outside the gene matches. The CDR3 sequence is 16 residues long. CDR1 DFQATT and CDR2 SNEGSKA come from the germline V gene (reference sequence). In DNA form, the CDR3 reads TGCAGTGCTATAGCGGGAGGCCTCATCTCCAGGAATGAGCAGTTCTTC. Translating it yields CSAIAGGLISRNEQFF.

This clonotype was seen a few times. V and J are TRBV4-3 and TRBJ2-3, with D unresolved. Per germline, CDR1 LGHNA and CDR2 YSLEER. The CDR3 extends over 14 amino acids. Trimming shortened V by 8 bases and J by 3 bases, and 15 bases separated the two germline ends. The CDR3 region has the DNA TGCGCCAGCGTACTGCCAGGAGCGACAGATACGCAGTATTTT. Translation gives CASVLPGATDTQYF.

This clonotype was seen many times. J is TRBJ1-1 and V is TRBV29-1; D remains ambiguous. The CDR3 consists of 13 residues. Trimming pared 6 bases from V and 0 bases from J, leaving 11 bases between. The germline V gene encodes CDR1 SQVTM and CDR2 ANQGSEA. The CDR3 is CSVETFMNTEAFF. The CDR3 DNA reads TGCAGCGTCGAGACTTTCATGAACACTGAAGCTTTCTTT.

This sequence joins TRBV3-1 and TRBJ2-1; D not certain. The V end was cut by 4 bases, the J end by 5 bases, with 18 bases between. The length of the CDR3 is 16 residues. Germline CDR1 reads LGHDT; CDR2 reads YNNKEL (reference sequence). CDR3: CASSRLPVLSNNEQFF. CDR3 sequence (DNA): TGTGCCAGCAGCCGATTACCCGTGTTGTCAAACAATGAGCAGTTCTTC.